What follows are 28 T cell receptor beta chains derived from one specimen sequenced in a study of cytomegalovirus exposure and HLA in healthy donors. Both 60 Vbeta primers and 13 Jbeta primers went into the PCR. Clones were sequenced by immunoSEQ multiplex PCR, and TCRdb holds only the in-frame ones, with some missing. The table has a few hundred thousand clones, more than 55% seen once; the top ten hold about 2.1%. Sequences were obtained from PBMCs. The receptors shown here come from a female donor in good health and CMV-seronegative.

This chain joins TRBV7-9 and TRBJ2-7; 8 nucleotides align to TRBD2. The germline V gene has CDR1 SEHNR and CDR2 FQNEAQ (reference sequence). The CDR3 length is 14 residues. V shed 6 bases and J 2 bases; nucleotides not matched to a gene: 6. CDR3 residues: CASSEPGLAYEQYF. The CDR3 nucleotides read TGTGCCAGCAGTGAACCGGGACTAGCCTACGAGCAGTACTTC.

The V and J genes are TRBV11-3 and TRBJ2-7, with D unclear. Per the germline V gene, CDR1 is SGHNT and CDR2 is YENEEA. The CDR3 spans 15 residues. V gave up 3 bases and J gave up 2 bases, with 14 bases separating them. The CDR3 DNA reads TGTGCCAGCAGCTTGAAGACACTTAACACCTACGAGCAGTACTTC. Translating it yields CASSLKTLNTYEQYF.

V and J are TRBV13 and TRBJ2-5; D is possibly TRBD2 (5 bases). CDR1 and CDR2 from the germline V gene are PRHDT and FYEKMQ (reference sequence). With 2 bases removed from V and 1 base from J, the gap between germline ends came to 20 bases. This CDR3 spans 18 amino acids. The CDR3: CASSLRERSLRPQETQYF. CDR3 nucleotide sequence: TGTGCCAGCAGCTTACGGGAACGTAGTTTGCGGCCCCAAGAGACCCAGTACTTC.

The chain links TRBV7-9 to TRBJ2-1, with TRBD1 matching over 9 bases. In germline, CDR1 is SEHNR, CDR2 FQNEAQ (reference sequence). The CDR3 has 15 residues. The J segment lost 8 bases and the V segment lost 5 bases, leaving 10 bases of the junction unmatched. The CDR3 DNA reads TGTGCCAGCAGCCTCGGGACAGGGCGGTGGGATGAGCAGTTCTTC. It encodes CASSLGTGRWDEQFF.

The chain recombines TRBV19 with TRBJ2-7, with D uncertain. V lost 8 bases and J 0 bases, leaving 14 bases between the germline ends. This CDR3 spans 14 amino acids. The germline CDR1 and CDR2 sequences are LNHDA and SQIVND (reference sequence). The CDR3 loop is CASGEVGSSYEQYF. The CDR3 coding sequence is TGTGCCAGTGGAGAGGTAGGAAGCTCCTACGAGCAGTACTTC. Combining the CDR3 with reference TRBV19 and TRBJ2-7 gives the whole variable domain DGGITQSPKYLFRKEGQNVTLSCEQNLNHDAMYWYRQDPGQGLRLIYYSQIVNDFQKGDIAEGYSVSREKKESFPLTVTSAQKNPTAFYLCASGEVGSSYEQYFGPGTRLTVT.

V usage is TRBV28 and J usage is TRBJ1-1; D ambiguous. The CDR3 loop spans 13 amino acids. Trimming took off 5 bases at V and 2 bases at J, with 9 bases between the two ends. Per germline, CDR1 MDHEN and CDR2 SYDVKM. The CDR3 is CASSRQRNTEAFF. The CDR3 bases are TGTGCCAGCAGTAGGCAGCGAAACACTGAAGCTTTCTTT.

CDR3 residues: CASSFQGEYQPQHF. The DNA for the CDR3 is TGTGCCAGCAGTTTCCAGGGGGAATATCAGCCCCAGCATTTT. V is TRBV27 and J is TRBJ1-5, with TRBD1 identical over 7 bases. The germline gives CDR1 MNHEY, CDR2 SMNVEV (reference sequence). The CDR3 consists of 14 residues. The ends lost 3 bases at V and 5 bases at J; junction bases unmatched: 4.

The V call is TRBV9, the J call TRBJ1-6, with TRBD1 as a possible D gene (6 bases). This CDR3 is built from 16 residues. V shed 0 bases and J shed 8 bases, with 15 bases lying between them. Germline values: CDR1 SGDLS, CDR2 YYNGEE. CDR3 sequence: CASSVAVKSGDSPLHF. CDR3 sequence (DNA): TGTGCCAGCAGCGTAGCGGTAAAATCAGGGGATTCACCCCTCCACTTT.

The rearrangement joins TRBV5-6 to TRBJ2-7; TRBD1 is a possible D gene (6 bases). From germline, CDR1 is SGHDT and CDR2 YYEEEE. The ends were cut back, 4 bases at V and 3 bases at J, with 17 bases in the middle. The length of the CDR3 is 15 residues. The CDR3 is CASSLGQSSYYEQYF. CDR3 sequence (DNA): TGTGCCAGCAGCCTCGGACAGTCTTCTTACTACGAGCAGTACTTC.

This chain joins TRBV10-2 and TRBJ2-2; 8 nucleotides agree with TRBD1. J lost 5 bases, V lost 5 bases, and 7 bases had no gene match. Germline V gives CDR1 WSHSY, CDR2 SAAADI. The CDR3 spans 15 residues. CDR3 bases: TGCGCCAGCAGTTATAGGACAGGGAGTACCGGGGAGCTGTTTTTT. Translation: CASSYRTGSTGELFF.

The J gene is TRBJ1-4, the V gene TRBV6-6; 8 positions match TRBD1. This CDR3 region has 15 residues. Germline V gene data show CDR1 as MNHNY and CDR2 as SVGAGI (reference sequence). The trim removed 0 bases at V and 7 bases at J, leaving 4 bases unmatched. DNA of the CDR3: TGTGCCAGCAGTTACTCGAGGGGACAGGCTGAAAAACTGTTTTTT. Protein: CASSYSRGQAEKLFF.

A few counts support this clone. The chain joins TRBV7-2 to TRBJ2-1; 14 nucleotides align to TRBD2. V dropped 7 bases and J dropped 7; count of bases not matched to a gene: 6. This CDR3 region has 15 residues. CDR1 is SGHTA, CDR2 FQGNSA, per germline. CDR3 protein: CASTSGTSGRNEQFF. The CDR3 DNA is TGTGCCAGCACCTCCGGGACTAGCGGGAGAAATGAGCAGTTCTTC.

The chain has TRBV5-1 and TRBJ2-5; 8 bases map to TRBD1. The ends lost 6 bases at V and 5 bases at J; junction bases unmatched: 15. The germline V gene has CDR1 SGHRS and CDR2 YFSETQ. CDR3 length: 16 amino acids. The CDR3 sequence is CASMPKGDRWLETQYF. CDR3 coding DNA: TGCGCCAGCATGCCGAAGGGGGACAGGTGGCTCGAGACCCAGTACTTC.

The CDR3: CASSEAETGLRTDTQYF. DNA of the CDR3: TGTGCCAGCAGTGAAGCCGAGACAGGTCTACGCACAGATACGCAGTATTTT. The chain combines TRBV6-1 with TRBJ2-3, with a weak D call TRBD1 (6 bases). The germline V gene encodes CDR1 MNHNS and CDR2 SASEGT. The ends were cut back, 0 bases at V and 1 base at J, with 14 bases in the middle. The CDR3 has 17 residues.

The CDR3 sequence: CASSLSGAMVGEQYF. As DNA, the CDR3 is TGCGCCAGCAGCTTGAGTGGGGCCATGGTGGGCGAGCAGTACTTC. The chain links TRBV5-1 to TRBJ2-5, with D possibly being TRBD1 (5 bases). The last part of the DNA fits TRBJ2-7 better; the J call may be wrong. This CDR3 region has 15 residues. The V gene's germline CDR1 is SGHRS and CDR2 YFSETQ.

The CDR3 reads CASRSYRGSANTEAFF. CDR3 sequence (DNA): TGTGCCAGCAGGAGTTACAGGGGCAGTGCGAACACTGAAGCTTTCTTT. The chain links TRBV9 to TRBJ1-1; TRBD1 agrees at 7 bases. The CDR3 covers 16 residues. The V gene's germline CDR1 is SGDLS and CDR2 YYNGEE. V lost 5 bases and J lost 1; bases outside the gene matches: 11.

The chain employs TRBV2 and TRBJ1-2, with 9 bases fitting TRBD1. The CDR3 has 14 residues. V was pared by 5 bases and J by 7 bases, with 8 bases of the junction left unmatched. The V gene's germline CDR1 is SNHLY and CDR2 FYNNEI. Here the CDR3 reads CASSREQGACGYTF. In DNA form, the CDR3 reads TGTGCCAGCAGTAGAGAACAGGGGGCCTGTGGCTACACCTTC.

The chain employs TRBV7-6 and TRBJ2-2, with TRBD1 as a possible D gene (5 bases). V shed 4 bases and J shed 2 bases, with 14 bases lying between them. The CDR3 spans 16 residues. Germline V gives CDR1 SGHVS, CDR2 FNYEAQ. CDR3 sequence: CASSSRPGLNTGELFF. The CDR3 bases are TGTGCCAGCAGCTCAAGGCCAGGGTTAAACACCGGGGAGCTGTTTTTT.

Notes on this clone: Its ends do not fully match the called genes, so a read error is possible. The chain couples TRBV29-1 to TRBJ2-7; 9 bases match TRBD1. The CDR3 contains 13 residues. Germline V CDR1 and CDR2: SQVTM, ANQGSEA. The CDR3 nucleotides read TGCAGCGGTAGAACAGGGGGCCGATACGGGCAGTACTTC. Translating it yields CSGRTGGRYGQYF.

This chain connects TRBV27 to TRBJ1-1; 7 nucleotides match TRBD1. Germline V gene lookup returns CDR1 MNHEY and CDR2 SMNVEV (reference sequence). CDR3 size: 15 residues. V trimming: 5 bases; J trimming: 1 base; junction bases outside the gene matches: 7. Here the CDR3 DNA reads TGTGCCAGCAGTCTGCGACAGGGAGGGAACACTGAAGCTTTCTTT. Encoded protein: CASSLRQGGNTEAFF.

The chain couples TRBV12-5 to TRBJ2-5; a weak D match, TRBD1 (5 bases). Germline CDR1 is LGHNT and CDR2 is FRNRAP. V was clipped by 6 bases and J by 10 bases, with 12 bases between them. This CDR3 is built from 11 residues. The CDR3 DNA follows: TGTGCTAGTGGCCTCAGGGTTGGCCAGTACTTC. This sequence encodes CASGLRVGQYF.

This clone has just one count. The chain employs TRBV5-1 and TRBJ1-2; D unclear. V gave up 2 bases and J gave up 0 bases, with 11 bases separating them. This CDR3 region has 15 residues. CDR1 is SGHRS, CDR2 YFSETQ, per germline. This CDR3 is CASSLGSEANYGYTF. CDR3 sequence (DNA): TGCGCCAGCAGCTTAGGCAGCGAAGCTAACTATGGCTACACCTTC. The whole variable domain, filled in from reference TRBV5-1 and TRBJ1-2, reads KAGVTQTPRYLIKTRGQQVTLSCSPISGHRSVSWYQQTPGQGLQFLFEYFSETQRNKGNFPGRFSGRQFSNSRSEMNVSTLELGDSALYLCASSLGSEANYGYTFGSGTRLTVV.

V and J are TRBV2 and TRBJ2-7; D remains unclear. The CDR3 length is 11 residues. Germline-derived CDR1 and CDR2 are SNHLY and FYNNEI. The germline V and J ends were trimmed by 5 bases and 6 bases, with 8 bases remaining between them. CDR3 DNA sequence: TGTGCCAGCAGTCAAAACATCGAGCAGTACTTC. Residues: CASSQNIEQYF.

J is TRBJ2-2 and V is TRBV7-6; 11 positions agree with TRBD2. CDR1 and CDR2 from the germline V gene are SGHVS and FNYEAQ. The CDR3 length is 15 residues. J was trimmed by 5 bases and V by 3 bases; bases with no gene match: 2. As DNA, the CDR3 is TGTGCCAGCAGCTTGGCTAGCGGGGGGACCGGGGAGCTGTTTTTT. Protein: CASSLASGGTGELFF.

The CDR3 region is CAIRPGQNLNYGYTF. In DNA, the CDR3 is TGTGCCATCAGGCCGGGACAGAACTTAAACTATGGCTACACCTTC. The gene calls are TRBV10-3 and TRBJ1-2; 7 bases fit TRBD1. This CDR3 contains 15 residues. The junction had 9 bases not matched to a gene; V was cut back by 6 bases and J by 2 bases. CDR1 is ENHRY and CDR2 is SYGVKD in the germline V gene.

Concerning this clone: An end of the junction does not agree with germline; a read error may underlie this. The gene calls are TRBV5-4 and TRBJ2-5; 8 bases agree with TRBD1. In germline, CDR1 is SGHNT, CDR2 YYREEE (reference sequence). The CDR3 is made up of 16 amino acids. The DNA of the CDR3 is TGCGCCAGCAGCCAAGACCCCGGACAGGGAAGAGAGACCCAGTACTTC. Its translation is CASSQDPGQGRETQYF.

This sequence joins TRBV10-3 and TRBJ2-1; 13 nucleotides line up with TRBD2. Germline trimming cut 0 bases from V and 7 bases from J; bases unmatched to any gene: 9. Per the germline V gene, CDR1 is ENHRY and CDR2 is SYGVKD. The CDR3 length is 18 residues. The CDR3 here is CAISESSLLAGGINEQFF. CDR3 coding DNA: TGTGCCATCAGTGAGTCAAGCCTACTAGCGGGAGGGATTAATGAGCAGTTCTTC.

The chain is built from TRBV10-3 and TRBJ1-2; D is uncertain. Germline V gene lookup returns CDR1 ENHRY and CDR2 SYGVKD. The ends were cut back, 6 bases at V and 8 bases at J, with 16 bases in the middle. The CDR3 spans 13 residues. The DNA of the CDR3 is TGTGCCATCAGCGTACGGGAGGACGAGGGCTACACCTTC. Protein sequence: CAISVREDEGYTF.